The rows below give T cell receptor beta chains drawn from one sample of a study of T cells in Graves' hyperthyroidism and ophthalmopathy. TCRdb fed the multiplex PCR reads into MiXCR, producing one record per CDR3 protein. The top ten clones hold less than 4.5% of a sample with hundreds of thousands of distinct CDR3 sequences, around 16% of them seen once. Sequencing used blood. These receptors were collected from a woman aged 25 to 45 with Graves' hyperthyroidism. Each CDR3 is given with its conserved first and last residue. Each record gives: V gene, D gene, clone size, J gene, CDR3 protein, CDR3 DNA. The D gene is left open where the match is weak. Size is stated for part of the rows, as once, few or many counts, or as a class when the clone is expanded.

V: TRBV5-1; D: .; size: many; J: TRBJ2-3; CDR3: CASTFSTSTDTQYF; DNA: TGCGCCAGCACCTTTAGCACTAGCACAGATACGCAGTATTTT
V: TRBV30; D: TRBD1; size: few; J: TRBJ1-6; CDR3: CALGQVFYNSPLHF; DNA: TGTGCCCTCGGACAGGTTTTTTATAATTCACCCCTCCACTTT
V: TRBV7-9; D: .; size: .; J: TRBJ2-7; CDR3: CASSFSGQNYEQYF; DNA: TGTGCCAGCAGCTTCTCGGGACAAAACTACGAGCAGTACTTC
V: TRBV6-1; D: .; size: .; J: TRBJ2-5; CDR3: CASSPAGLGLGRKETQYF; DNA: TGTGCCAGCAGCCCCGCGGGACTCGGATTAGGGCGGAAAGAGACCCAGTACTTC
V: TRBV20-1; D: .; size: many; J: TRBJ2-1; CDR3: CSARDPPRGDEQFF; DNA: TGCAGTGCTAGAGATCCGCCCCGCGGGGATGAGCAGTTCTTC
V: TRBV11-3; D: .; size: few; J: TRBJ2-7; CDR3: CASSSLGPEQYF; DNA: TGTGCCAGCAGCTCCCTGGGCCCCGAGCAGTACTTC
V: TRBV15; D: TRBD2; size: few; J: TRBJ2-3; CDR3: CATSTSASSTDTQYF; DNA: TGTGCCACATCTACTAGCGCCTCTAGCACAGATACGCAGTATTTT
V: TRBV7-2; D: .; size: few; J: TRBJ2-2; CDR3: CASSPSDRTRAGELVF; DNA: TGTGCCAGCAGCCCTAGCGACCGGACCCGGGCCGGGGAGCTGGTTTTT
V: TRBV6-1; D: .; size: many; J: TRBJ2-7; CDR3: CASSEVNGPPANEQYF; DNA: TGTGCCAGCAGTGAAGTTAATGGGCCCCCCGCGAACGAGCAGTACTTC
V: TRBV7-2; D: .; size: few; J: TRBJ1-1; CDR3: CASSFYGWDTEAFF; DNA: TGTGCCAGCAGCTTCTACGGGTGGGACACTGAAGCTTTCTTT
V: TRBV29-1; D: .; size: few; J: TRBJ1-2; CDR3: CSVGSFGAAGLDGYTF; DNA: TGCAGCGTTGGAAGCTTCGGGGCAGCCGGCCTGGATGGCTACACCTTC
V: TRBV2; D: .; size: many; J: TRBJ2-7; CDR3: CASVDYEQYF; DNA: TGTGCCAGCGTTGACTACGAGCAGTACTTC
V: TRBV27; D: .; size: many; J: TRBJ1-5; CDR3: CASSLSMGLNQPQHF; DNA: TGTGCCAGCAGTTTATCGATGGGTCTCAATCAGCCCCAGCATTTT
V: TRBV5-5; D: .; size: .; J: TRBJ1-1; CDR3: CASRPSAGWTEAFF; DNA: TGTGCCAGCAGACCCAGTGCGGGGTGGACTGAAGCTTTCTTT
V: TRBV2; D: .; size: many; J: TRBJ2-3; CDR3: CASTSLRDLEDTQYF; DNA: TGTGCCAGCACTTCGTTAAGGGACTTGGAGGATACGCAGTATTTT
V: TRBV10-3; D: .; size: few; J: TRBJ1-6; CDR3: CAISESGVNSPLHF; DNA: TGTGCCATCAGTGAGTCAGGAGTTAATTCACCCCTCCACTTT